These T cell receptor beta chains were read from a single sample in a study of blood T cell repertoires in COVID-19. The data were produced by immunoSEQ multiplex PCR, yet TCRdb's version contains in-frame clones alone and is incomplete. The table shows more than 200,000 clones, with approximately 80% occurring only once. Material: PBMCs or T cells enriched from blood (not recorded which). The receptors shown here come from a man in his 60s who had recovered from COVID-19. Both conserved end residues are part of each CDR3. Each record gives: J gene, D gene, clone size, V gene, CDR3 DNA, CDR3 protein. A D gene is named only where the DNA matches it firmly. Not every row has a clone size; where given, it reads once, few, many or a size class.

j_gene: TRBJ2-1
d_gene: TRBD2
abundance: .
v_gene: TRBV5-1
CDR3nt: TGCGCCAGCAGCATGACTAGCGGGGCCGGGGGTGAGCAGTTCTTC
CDR3aa: CASSMTSGAGGEQFF

j_gene: TRBJ1-1
d_gene: .
abundance: .
v_gene: TRBV24-1
CDR3nt: TGTGCCACCAGTTCCGGGACACGGAATGCTGAAGCTTTCTTT
CDR3aa: CATSSGTRNAEAFF

j_gene: TRBJ2-5
d_gene: .
abundance: once
v_gene: TRBV11-2
CDR3nt: TGTGCCAGCAGCCTCCGAGAGACCCAGTACTTC
CDR3aa: CASSLRETQYF

j_gene: TRBJ1-2
d_gene: TRBD1
abundance: few
v_gene: TRBV7-6
CDR3nt: TGTGCCAGCAGCTTAGTTGCCTTGACAGGGGAGGGCTACACCTTC
CDR3aa: CASSLVALTGEGYTF

j_gene: TRBJ1-4
d_gene: .
abundance: few
v_gene: TRBV6-5
CDR3nt: TGTGCCAGCAGTTACTCCGCCCGCCAGGGAGGAAAACTGTTTTTT
CDR3aa: CASSYSARQGGKLFF

j_gene: TRBJ1-2
d_gene: .
abundance: .
v_gene: TRBV25-1
CDR3nt: TGTGCCAGCAGTGAGAACAGGGTGGATGGCTACACCTTC
CDR3aa: CASSENRVDGYTF

j_gene: TRBJ1-5
d_gene: TRBD1
abundance: .
v_gene: TRBV19
CDR3nt: TGTGCCAGTAGTGGACAGGGTTTCAATCAGCCCCAGCATTTT
CDR3aa: CASSGQGFNQPQHF

j_gene: TRBJ2-1
d_gene: TRBD2
abundance: .
v_gene: TRBV19
CDR3nt: TGTGCCAGTAGCAGGACTAGCGGGGGGCTATACAATGAGCAGTTCTTC
CDR3aa: CASSRTSGGLYNEQFF

j_gene: TRBJ1-2
d_gene: TRBD1
abundance: .
v_gene: TRBV30
CDR3nt: TGTGCCTGGAGTGTATCCCCGCAGGGGGGCTATGGCTACACCTTC
CDR3aa: CAWSVSPQGGYGYTF

j_gene: TRBJ2-1
d_gene: .
abundance: .
v_gene: TRBV6-5
CDR3nt: TGTGCCAGCGCCCCCTCCTCCGGAGATGAGCAGTTCTTC
CDR3aa: CASAPSSGDEQFF

j_gene: TRBJ2-7
d_gene: .
abundance: .
v_gene: TRBV15
CDR3nt: TGTGCCACCAGCAGAGATAGACTCTACGAGCAGTACTTC
CDR3aa: CATSRDRLYEQYF

j_gene: TRBJ1-6
d_gene: TRBD1
abundance: .
v_gene: TRBV5-5
CDR3nt: TGTGCCAGCAGCCCGGACAGGGGGCGAATGATGTCACCCCTCCACTTT
CDR3aa: CASSPDRGRMMSPLHF

j_gene: TRBJ1-5
d_gene: .
abundance: .
v_gene: TRBV6-2/TRBV6-3
CDR3nt: TGTGCCAGCAGTTACGGCACCCGCAATCAGCCCCAGCATTTT
CDR3aa: CASSYGTRNQPQHF

j_gene: TRBJ1-4
d_gene: .
abundance: .
v_gene: TRBV2
CDR3nt: TGTGCCAGCAGTGTCTTCTCAACTAATGAAAAACTGTTTTTT
CDR3aa: CASSVFSTNEKLFF